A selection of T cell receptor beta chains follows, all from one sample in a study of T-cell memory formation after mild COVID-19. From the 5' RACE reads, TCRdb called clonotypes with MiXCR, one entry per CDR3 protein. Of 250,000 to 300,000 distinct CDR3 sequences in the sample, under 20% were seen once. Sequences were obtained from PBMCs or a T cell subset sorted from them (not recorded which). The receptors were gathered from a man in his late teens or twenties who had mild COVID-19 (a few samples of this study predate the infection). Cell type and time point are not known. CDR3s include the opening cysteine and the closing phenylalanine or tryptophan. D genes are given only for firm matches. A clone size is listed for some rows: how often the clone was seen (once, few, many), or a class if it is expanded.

CDR3 protein: CSARGGLRTAGELFF; CDR3 DNA: TGCAGTGCTAGAGGGGGCCTAAGGACGGCCGGGGAGCTGTTTTTT; V gene: TRBV20-1; D gene: .; clone size: .; J gene: TRBJ2-2
CDR3 protein: CASSHSGGAGFYQPQHF; CDR3 DNA: TGTGCCAGCAGCCATTCGGGGGGCGCGGGATTCTATCAGCCCCAGCATTTT; V gene: TRBV3-1; D gene: .; clone size: .; J gene: TRBJ1-5
CDR3 protein: CSAPATTDTQYF; CDR3 DNA: TGCAGTGCGCCGGCTACCACAGATACGCAGTATTTT; V gene: TRBV20-1; D gene: .; clone size: .; J gene: TRBJ2-3
CDR3 protein: CASRQGDTEAFF; CDR3 DNA: TGTGCCAGCCGACAGGGGGACACTGAAGCTTTCTTT; V gene: TRBV6-1; D gene: TRBD1; clone size: .; J gene: TRBJ1-1
CDR3 protein: CASSLQNQPQHF; CDR3 DNA: TGTGCCAGCAGCTTACAGAATCAGCCCCAGCATTTT; V gene: TRBV7-2; D gene: .; clone size: many; J gene: TRBJ1-5
CDR3 protein: CASSQKDGLSYNSPLHF; CDR3 DNA: TGTGCCAGCAGCCAGAAGGACGGACTCTCCTATAATTCACCCCTCCACTTT; V gene: TRBV3-1; D gene: .; clone size: .; J gene: TRBJ1-6
CDR3 protein: CASSLDRLETQYF; CDR3 DNA: TGTGCCAGCAGTTTAGATCGGTTGGAGACCCAGTACTTC; V gene: TRBV12-3/TRBV12-4; D gene: .; clone size: few; J gene: TRBJ2-5
CDR3 protein: CASRGSLWSTDTQYF; CDR3 DNA: TGTGCCAGCAGGGGGTCCCTCTGGAGCACAGATACGCAGTATTTT; V gene: TRBV6-5; D gene: .; clone size: many; J gene: TRBJ2-3
CDR3 protein: CSATHGPLSSDTQYF; CDR3 DNA: TGCAGTGCGACTCACGGTCCCCTGTCGTCAGATACGCAGTATTTT; V gene: TRBV20-1; D gene: .; clone size: few; J gene: TRBJ2-3
CDR3 protein: CASSQGGQGAGGANVLTF; CDR3 DNA: TGCGCCAGCAGCCAGGGAGGACAGGGGGCGGGTGGGGCCAACGTCCTGACTTTC; V gene: TRBV4-3; D gene: TRBD1; clone size: .; J gene: TRBJ2-6
CDR3 protein: CATSDLYRGGETQYF; CDR3 DNA: TGTGCCACCAGTGATTTGTACAGGGGCGGGGAGACCCAGTACTTC; V gene: TRBV24-1; D gene: TRBD1; clone size: .; J gene: TRBJ2-5
CDR3 protein: CASSHSRGANEKLFF; CDR3 DNA: TGTGCCAGCAGCCACTCCCGGGGTGCTAATGAAAAACTGTTTTTT; V gene: TRBV11-1; D gene: .; clone size: .; J gene: TRBJ1-4
CDR3 protein: CASSLITGELFF; CDR3 DNA: TGTGCCAGTAGTCTCATAACCGGGGAGCTGTTTTTT; V gene: TRBV19; D gene: .; clone size: .; J gene: TRBJ2-2
CDR3 protein: CASSADRSYTGELFF; CDR3 DNA: TGCGCCAGCAGCGCCGACAGGTCTTACACCGGGGAGCTGTTTTTT; V gene: TRBV5-1; D gene: .; clone size: .; J gene: TRBJ2-2
CDR3 protein: CASSQDKSSYNSPLHF; CDR3 DNA: TGTGCCAGCAGCCAGGACAAGAGCTCCTATAATTCACCCCTCCACTTT; V gene: TRBV7-2; D gene: .; clone size: .; J gene: TRBJ1-6
CDR3 protein: CASSQVRGSETQYF; CDR3 DNA: TGCGCCAGCAGCCAAGTCCGGGGGTCGGAGACCCAGTACTTC; V gene: TRBV4-1; D gene: .; clone size: .; J gene: TRBJ2-5
CDR3 protein: CASSEGTGASYTF; CDR3 DNA: TGTGCCAGCAGTGAAGGGACAGGGGCGAGCTACACCTTC; V gene: TRBV6-1; D gene: TRBD1; clone size: few; J gene: TRBJ1-2
CDR3 protein: CASSLLGYTGELFF; CDR3 DNA: TGCGCCAGCAGCTTGCTTGGATACACCGGGGAGCTGTTTTTT; V gene: TRBV5-1; D gene: .; clone size: few; J gene: TRBJ2-2